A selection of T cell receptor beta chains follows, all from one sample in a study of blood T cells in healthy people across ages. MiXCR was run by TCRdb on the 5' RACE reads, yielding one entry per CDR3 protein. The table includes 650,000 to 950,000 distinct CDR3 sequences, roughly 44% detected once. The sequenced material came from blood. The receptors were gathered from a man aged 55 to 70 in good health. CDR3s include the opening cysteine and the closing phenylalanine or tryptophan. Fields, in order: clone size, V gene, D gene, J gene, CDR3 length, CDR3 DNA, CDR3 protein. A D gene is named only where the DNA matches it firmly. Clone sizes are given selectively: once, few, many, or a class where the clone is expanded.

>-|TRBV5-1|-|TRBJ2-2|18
TGCGCCAGCAGCTTGGCCAGTGGGGGAAACTGGGGAACCGGGGAGCTGTTTTTT
CASSLASGGNWGTGELFF
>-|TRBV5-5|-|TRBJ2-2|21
TGTGCCAGCAGCTTGGGGTTCTGGGGCGGACAGAGTAAATTTCACACCGGGGAGCTGTTTTTT
CASSLGFWGGQSKFHTGELFF
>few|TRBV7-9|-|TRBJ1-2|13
TGTGCCAGCAGCTATAACCAGAACTATGGCTACACCTTC
CASSYNQNYGYTF
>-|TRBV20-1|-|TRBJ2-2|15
TGCAGTGCTAGATATCGGGCCCGGGACACCGGGGAGCTGTTTTTT
CSARYRARDTGELFF
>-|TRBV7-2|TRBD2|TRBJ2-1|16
TGTGCCAGCAGCTCCCAAGCGGGGGCCACCTACAATGAGCAGTTCTTC
CASSSQAGATYNEQFF
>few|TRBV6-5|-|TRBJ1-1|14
TGTGCCAGCAGTATCCTACAGGGTAGCACTGAAGCTTTCTTT
CASSILQGSTEAFF
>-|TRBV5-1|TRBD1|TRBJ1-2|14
TGCGCCAGCAGCTTCCGGGACAGGGGAAATGGCTACACCTTC
CASSFRDRGNGYTF
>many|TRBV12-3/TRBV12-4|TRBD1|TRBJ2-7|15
TGTGCCAGCAGCGCCCGGGACAGGGCTACCTACGAGCAGTACTTC
CASSARDRATYEQYF
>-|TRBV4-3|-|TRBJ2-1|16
TGCGCCAGCAGCGGCGTGGGAGGAACGAATAGGAATGAGCAGTTCTTC
CASSGVGGTNRNEQFF
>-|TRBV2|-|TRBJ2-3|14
TGTGCCAGCACCCTAGGGGTAACCACAGATACGCAGTATTTT
CASTLGVTTDTQYF
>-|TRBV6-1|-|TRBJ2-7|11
TGTGCCAGCAGTGCTTCCGGCGAGCAGTACTTC
CASSASGEQYF
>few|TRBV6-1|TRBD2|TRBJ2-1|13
TGTGCCAGCAGGACTAGCGGGTACAATGAGCAGTTCTTC
CASRTSGYNEQFF
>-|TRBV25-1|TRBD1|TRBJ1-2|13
TGTGCCAGCAGTGACCGGACAGGGGGTTTCTACACCTTC
CASSDRTGGFYTF
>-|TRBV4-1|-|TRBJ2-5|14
TGCGCCAGCAGCCCGAGCGGACGTTCCGATGAGCAGTACTTC
CASSPSGRSDEQYF
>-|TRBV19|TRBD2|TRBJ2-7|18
TGTGCCAGTAGTTTAGCCAGCGGGGGGGCCGGAGTGGTCTACGAGCAGTACTTC
CASSLASGGAGVVYEQYF
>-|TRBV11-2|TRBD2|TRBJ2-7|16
TGTGCCAGCAGCTTAGCTACCGGGACTAAATTCTACGAGCAGTACTTC
CASSLATGTKFYEQYF
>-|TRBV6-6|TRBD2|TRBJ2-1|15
TGTGCCAGCAGTTTACTAGCGGGGAGGTACAATGAGCAGTTCTTC
CASSLLAGRYNEQFF
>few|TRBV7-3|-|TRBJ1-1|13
TGTGCCAGCAGCCGAAGAGATAACACTGAAGCTTTCTTT
CASSRRDNTEAFF
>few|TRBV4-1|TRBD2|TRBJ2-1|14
TGCGCCAGCAGACTAGCGGGGTTCAACAATGAGCAGTTCTTC
CASRLAGFNNEQFF
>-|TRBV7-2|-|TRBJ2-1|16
TGTGCCAGCAGCTACCCCGCGGGGGCCGATCGCAATGAGCAGTTCTTC
CASSYPAGADRNEQFF
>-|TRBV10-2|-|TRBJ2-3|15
TGCGCCAGCAGTGAGCGGGCAGCCCACACAGATACGCAGTATTTT
CASSERAAHTDTQYF
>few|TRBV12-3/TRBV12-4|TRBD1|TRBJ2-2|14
TGTGCCAGCAGCCGGACAGGCAACACCGGGGAGCTGTTTTTT
CASSRTGNTGELFF
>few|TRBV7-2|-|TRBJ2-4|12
TGTGCCAGCAGCTCCCACAAAAACATTCAGTACTTC
CASSSHKNIQYF
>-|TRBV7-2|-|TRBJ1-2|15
TGTGCCAGCAGCTTTAAACCAAGGGCTAACTATGGCTACACCTTC
CASSFKPRANYGYTF
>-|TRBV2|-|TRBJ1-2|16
TGTGCCAGCAGTGAAGGTATACAGGGTTCGTCCTATGGCTACACCTTC
CASSEGIQGSSYGYTF
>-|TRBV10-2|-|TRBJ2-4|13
TGCGCCAGCAGTCCATATTACAGTGAGCTTTCGTACTTC
CASSPYYSELSYF
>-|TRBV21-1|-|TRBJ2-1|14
TGTGCCAGCAGCAGTAAACAGGGTTGGAATGAGCAGTTCTTC
CASSSKQGWNEQFF
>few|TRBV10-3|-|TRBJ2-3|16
TGTGCCATCAGTGAGTCGGGGCAGGGAAGGACAGATACGCAGTATTTT
CAISESGQGRTDTQYF
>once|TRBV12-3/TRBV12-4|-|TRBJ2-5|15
TGTGCCAGCAGTTTACGGCGGACAGAGAAAGAGACCCAGTACTTC
CASSLRRTEKETQYF
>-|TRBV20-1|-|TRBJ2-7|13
TGCAGTGCTAGAGCAGGGGTTTCCTACGAGCAGTACTTC
CSARAGVSYEQYF
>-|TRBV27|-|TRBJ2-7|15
TGTGCCAGCAGCTCGATAGGGGACTGGGCCTACGAGCAGTACTTC
CASSSIGDWAYEQYF
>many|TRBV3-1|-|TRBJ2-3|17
TGTGCCAGCAGCCAAGCCGGAGGGGGCGTAAGGACAGATACGCAGTATTTT
CASSQAGGGVRTDTQYF
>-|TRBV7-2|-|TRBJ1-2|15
TGTGCCAGCAGCCTAGAGCTCGGACAGCGCTATGGCTACACCTTC
CASSLELGQRYGYTF
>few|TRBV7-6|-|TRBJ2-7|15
TGTGCCAGCAGCTCAAGCGGCAGGGGTTTGGGCGAGCAGTACTTC
CASSSSGRGLGEQYF
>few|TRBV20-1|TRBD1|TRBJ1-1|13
TGCAGTGCTAGAGGGACAGGGAACACTGAAGCTTTCTTT
CSARGTGNTEAFF
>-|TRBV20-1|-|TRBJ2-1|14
TGCAGCGGGGCGAGGGGGGGCGTTGGAAATGAGCAGTTCTTC
CSGARGGVGNEQFF
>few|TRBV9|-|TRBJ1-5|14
TGTGCCAGCAGCGTAGGGTCAGGGAATCAGCCCCAGCATTTT
CASSVGSGNQPQHF
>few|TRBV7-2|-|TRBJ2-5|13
TGTGCCAGCAGCCCCCGGTGGGGTGAGACCCAGTACTTC
CASSPRWGETQYF
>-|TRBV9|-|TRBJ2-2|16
TGTGCCAGCAGCGTATCTCAGGGTCCGGGCACCGGGGAGCTGTTTTTT
CASSVSQGPGTGELFF
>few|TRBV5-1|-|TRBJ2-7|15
TGCGCCAGCAGCGCCTCCGGGCCGCAGATTGAGGAGCAGTACTTC
CASSASGPQIEEQYF
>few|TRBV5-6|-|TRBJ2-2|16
TGTGCCAGCAGCTTGACCGGGGGTCACAACACCGGGGAGCTGTTTTTT
CASSLTGGHNTGELFF